This T cell receptor (beta chain) comes out of a study of cytomegalovirus exposure and HLA in healthy donors. Findings of the study overall: Researchers catalogued about 160 TCR beta chains as cytomegalovirus-associated. Earlier results showed most TCR beta V segments being productive about 87% or about 30% of the time. It was reportedly the case that the classifier diagnosed cytomegalovirus status with high specificity and sensitivity. Follow-up analysis later connected one missense variant in DCLRE1C with trimming of TCR beta V- and J-genes.

Details on this clone: Its antigen is still unknown.

A multiplex PCR was run with 60 Vbeta primers and 13 Jbeta primers. Only in-frame clones appear in the TCRdb table, and some are missing; sequencing was by immunoSEQ multiplex PCR. Of some 150,000 clones in the sample, around 79% were seen once. V gave up 7 bases and J gave up 2 bases; unmatched junction bases: 5. This CDR3 spans 15 amino acids. Germline assignment: CDR1 MNHEY and CDR2 SVGAGI. Sample: PBMCs. V usage is TRBV6-5 and J usage is TRBJ2-1; 10 bases are shared with TRBD2. This clonotype was obtained from a woman aged 40-49 years in good health and CMV-seronegative. The CDR3 here is CASTLGLATYNEQFF. In nucleotides, the CDR3 is TGTGCCAGCACCTTGGGACTAGCGACCTACAATGAGCAGTTCTTC.